The clone carrying this T cell receptor (beta chain) showed up just once. Its antigen is unknown. The sample's treatment: 19 received Ad26.COV2.S at low or high dose, single or two shots; 5 received placebo; per-sample allocation not given. Sampling took place 63 days after the first vaccine or placebo injection. An Ad26 vector that expressed Wuhan-strain SARS-CoV-2 spike constituted the vaccine. Generated by immunoSEQ multiplex PCR, the TCRdb table keeps only in-frame clones and is missing some. This table has roughly 680,000 clones, more than 70% appearing once. The sample originates from a study of Ad26.COV2.S vaccination and SARS-CoV-2 variants. Overall study findings and caveats: The TCR breadth and depth analyses may have understated or missed part of the total T cell responses.

The source material was peripheral blood, sampled in a trial of Ad26.COV2.S vaccine versus placebo. This TCR was recovered from a person aged 18-65 years who received the Ad26.COV2.S COVID-19 vaccine or a placebo.

CDR3 in DNA: TGTGCCAGCAGCCAAGATCTTAGGGGCAGCTATGGCTACACCTTC. It encodes CASSQDLRGSYGYTF. This rearrangement joins TRBV3-1 (or the pseudogene TRBV3-2) to TRBJ1-2; D perhaps matches TRBD1 (5 bases). This CDR3 has 15 amino acids. Germline-derived CDR1 and CDR2 are LGHDT and YNNKEL (reference sequence). The V end lost 0 bases, the J end lost 4 bases, and 12 bases lay between the germline ends.